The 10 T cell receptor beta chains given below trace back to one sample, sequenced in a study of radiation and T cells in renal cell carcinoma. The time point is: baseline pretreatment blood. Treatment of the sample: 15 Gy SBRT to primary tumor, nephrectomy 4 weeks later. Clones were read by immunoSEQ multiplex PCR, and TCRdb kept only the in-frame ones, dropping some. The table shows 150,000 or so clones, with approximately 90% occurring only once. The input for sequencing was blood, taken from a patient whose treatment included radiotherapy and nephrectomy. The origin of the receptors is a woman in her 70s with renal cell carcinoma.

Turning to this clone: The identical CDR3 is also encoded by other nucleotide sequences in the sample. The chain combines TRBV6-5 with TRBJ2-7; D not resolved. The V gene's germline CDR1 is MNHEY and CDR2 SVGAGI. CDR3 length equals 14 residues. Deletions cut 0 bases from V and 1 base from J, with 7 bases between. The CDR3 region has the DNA TGTGCCAGCAGTTACTCTTTCGGATCCTACGAGCAGTACTTC. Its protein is CASSYSFGSYEQYF.

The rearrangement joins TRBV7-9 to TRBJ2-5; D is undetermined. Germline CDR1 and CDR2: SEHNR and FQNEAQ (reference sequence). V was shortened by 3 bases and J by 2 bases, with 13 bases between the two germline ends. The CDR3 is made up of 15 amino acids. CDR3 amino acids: CASSLTGGQQETQYF. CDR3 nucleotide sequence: TGTGCCAGCAGCTTGACGGGTGGGCAGCAAGAGACCCAGTACTTC.

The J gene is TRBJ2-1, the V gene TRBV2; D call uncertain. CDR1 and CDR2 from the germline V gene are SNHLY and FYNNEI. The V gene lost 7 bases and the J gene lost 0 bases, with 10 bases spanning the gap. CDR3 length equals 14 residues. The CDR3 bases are TGTGCCAGCATCCAGGCGAGCTCCTACAATGAGCAGTTCTTC. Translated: CASIQASSYNEQFF.

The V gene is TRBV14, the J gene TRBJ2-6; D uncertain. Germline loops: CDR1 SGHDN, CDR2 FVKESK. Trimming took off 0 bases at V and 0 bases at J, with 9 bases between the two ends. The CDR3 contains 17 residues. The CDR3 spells CASSQDFRISGANVLTF. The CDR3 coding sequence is TGTGCCAGCAGCCAAGATTTCCGAATCTCTGGGGCCAACGTCCTGACTTTC.

For the CDR3, the DNA is TGTGCCAGCAGCCGGGGGTCTGGGGCCAACGTCCTGACTTTC. It specifies CASSRGSGANVLTF. The V and J genes are TRBV7-3 and TRBJ2-6, with D maybe TRBD2 (6 bases). The CDR3 totals 14 residues. V was cut by 5 bases and J by 1 base, with 6 bases left in between. Germline V gives CDR1 SGHTA, CDR2 FQGTGA.

The CDR3 bases are TGTGCCAGCAGCTTCTCACAGGCTAACTATGGCTACACCTTC. This encodes CASSFSQANYGYTF. The J gene is TRBJ1-2, the V gene TRBV5-8; D perhaps matches TRBD1 (5 bases). Per germline, CDR1 SGHTS and CDR2 YDEGEE. The CDR3 length is 14 residues. V was pared by 2 bases and J by 0 bases, with 8 bases between.

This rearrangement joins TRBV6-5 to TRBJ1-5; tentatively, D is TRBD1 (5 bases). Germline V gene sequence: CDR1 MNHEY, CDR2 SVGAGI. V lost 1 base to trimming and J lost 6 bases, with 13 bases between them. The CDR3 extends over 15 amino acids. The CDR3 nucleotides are TGTGCCAGCAGTTACTACAGGTCCGAGAGTCAGCCCCAGCATTTT. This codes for CASSYYRSESQPQHF.

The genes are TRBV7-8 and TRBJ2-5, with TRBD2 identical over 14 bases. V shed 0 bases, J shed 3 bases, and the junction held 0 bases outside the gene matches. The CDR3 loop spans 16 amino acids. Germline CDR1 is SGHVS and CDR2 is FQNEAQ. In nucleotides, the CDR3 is TGTGCCAGCAGCTTAGCGGGACTAGCGGGGGAAGAGACCCAGTACTTC. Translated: CASSLAGLAGEETQYF. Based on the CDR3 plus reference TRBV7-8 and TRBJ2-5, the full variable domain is GAGVSQSPRYKVAKRGQDVALRCDPISGHVSLFWYQQALGQGPEFLTYFQNEAQLDKSGLPSDRFFAERPEGSVSTLKIQRTQQEDSAVYLCASSLAGLAGEETQYFGPGTRLLVL.

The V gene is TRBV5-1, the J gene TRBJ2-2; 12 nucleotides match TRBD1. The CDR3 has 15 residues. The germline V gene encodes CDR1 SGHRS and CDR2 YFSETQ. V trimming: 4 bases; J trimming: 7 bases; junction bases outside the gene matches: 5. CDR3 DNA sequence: TGCGCCAGCAGCAGGGACAGGGGGCTCGTCGGGGAGCTGTTTTTT. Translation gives CASSRDRGLVGELFF.

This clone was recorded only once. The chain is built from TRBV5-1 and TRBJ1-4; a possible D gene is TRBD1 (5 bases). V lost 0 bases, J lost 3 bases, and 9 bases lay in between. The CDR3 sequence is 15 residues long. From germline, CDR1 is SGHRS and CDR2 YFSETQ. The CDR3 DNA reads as TGCGCCAGCAGCTTGGATCGGACACCTAATGAAAAACTGTTTTTT. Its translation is CASSLDRTPNEKLFF.